Listed here are 18 T cell receptor beta chains from one sample, sequenced in a study of blood T cell repertoires in COVID-19. Assay: immunoSEQ multiplex PCR; the TCRdb copy retains only in-frame clones and omits some. There are about 72,000 clones in the sample; 85% to 90% occur only once, and roughly a tenth lies in the top ten. Source material: peripheral blood. The source of these receptors is a man between 65 and 85 years old with active or convalescent COVID-19.

This clone was picked up a small number of times. V and J are TRBV9 and TRBJ2-5; D may be TRBD1 (6 bases). The V end was cut by 1 base, the J end by 0 bases, with 10 bases between. The germline CDR1 and CDR2 sequences are SGDLS and YYNGEE. This CDR3 has 15 residues. CDR3 DNA: TGTGCCAGCAGCGTAAACACAGGGTACCAAGAGACCCAGTACTTC. Protein: CASSVNTGYQETQYF. Full variable domain (outside the CDR3, taken from reference TRBV9 and TRBJ2-5): DSGVTQTPKHLITATGQRVTLRCSPRSGDLSVYWYQQSLDQGLQFLIQYYNGEERAKGNILERFSAQQFPDLHSELNLSSLELGDSALYFCASSVNTGYQETQYFGPGTRLLVL.

V usage is TRBV7-9 and J usage is TRBJ2-3; D is possibly TRBD2 (5 bases). Deletions cut 7 bases from V and 4 bases from J, with 18 bases between. The CDR3 length is 15 residues. The V gene's germline CDR1 is SEHNR and CDR2 FQNEAQ (reference sequence). Written as DNA, the CDR3 is TGTGCCAGCAATACGGACTGGCGTAGAGCAGATACGCAGTATTTT. Residues: CASNTDWRRADTQYF.

Remarks on this clone: A read error may produce the germline difference seen at one junction end. This sample includes further DNA sequences coding for the same CDR3. V usage is TRBV6-4 and J usage is TRBJ2-1, with D possibly TRBD1 on 5 matching bases. Germline CDR1 is MRHNA and CDR2 is SNTAGT. CDR3 length equals 15 residues. CDR3 DNA sequence: TGTGCCAGCAGTGAGCAGGCAGGGCCCCTGTATGAACAGTTCTTC. Amino acid sequence: CASSEQAGPLYEQFF.

The chain couples TRBV9 to TRBJ2-5; perhaps TRBD1 as D (7 bases). CDR3 length: 15 residues. V lost 2 bases and J lost 3, with 14 bases in between. Germline assignment: CDR1 SGDLS and CDR2 YYNGEE. The DNA of the CDR3 is TGTGCCAGCAGCGTGGGGGGACAGAACAAAGAGACCCAGTACTTC. Encoded protein: CASSVGGQNKETQYF.

The rearrangement joins TRBV2 to TRBJ1-6; 8 bases line up with TRBD1. This CDR3 region has 13 residues. The germline V gene encodes CDR1 SNHLY and CDR2 FYNNEI. J gave up 9 bases and V 7 bases, and 5 bases lay outside the gene matches. Here the CDR3 DNA reads TGTGCCAGCAACGACAGGGGTAGTTCACCCCTCCACTTT. This encodes CASNDRGSSPLHF.

This sequence joins TRBV2 and TRBJ1-1; D perhaps matches TRBD1 (6 bases). The germline V gene encodes CDR1 SNHLY and CDR2 FYNNEI. This CDR3 region has 13 residues. V lost 9 bases to trimming and J lost 8 bases, with 19 bases between them. CDR3 DNA: TGTGCCAGTTTACTAGGGGGGGTCTCCGAAGCTTTCTTT. Its protein product is CASLLGGVSEAFF.

The chain couples TRBV28 to TRBJ1-5; TRBD1 matches 10 bases. CDR1 is MDHEN and CDR2 is SYDVKM in the germline V gene. This CDR3 has 13 residues. V lost 6 bases and J lost 6; bases outside the gene matches: 2. CDR3 residues: CASRTGGGQPQHF. DNA for the CDR3: TGTGCCAGCAGGACAGGGGGCGGTCAGCCCCAGCATTTT.

The V call is TRBV30, the J call TRBJ1-4, with D unresolved. The CDR3 covers 14 residues. V lost 0 bases, J lost 8 bases, and 13 bases lay in between. Germline CDR1 and CDR2: GTSNPN and SVGIG (reference sequence). The CDR3 DNA follows: TGTGCCTGGAGTGTGGGGTCAGCGGGGGAAAAACTGTTTTTT. Amino acid sequence: CAWSVGSAGEKLFF. The full variable domain, its missing parts supplied by reference TRBV30 and TRBJ1-4, is SQTIHQWPATLVQPVGSPLSLECTVEGTSNPNLYWYRQAAGRGLQLLFYSVGIGQISSEVPQNLSASRPQDRQFILSSKKLLLSDSGFYLCAWSVGSAGEKLFFGSGTQLSVL.

The chain has TRBV28 and TRBJ2-7, with a weak D call TRBD1 (6 bases). V was shortened by 6 bases and J by 1 base, with 19 bases between the two germline ends. Germline V gives CDR1 MDHEN, CDR2 SYDVKM. The CDR3 spans 16 residues. The CDR3 nucleotides are TGTGCCAGCAGAAGTACCTCGGGACATCGGTCCTACGAGCAGTACTTC. Translating gives CASRSTSGHRSYEQYF. The full variable domain, its missing parts supplied by reference TRBV28 and TRBJ2-7, is DVKVTQSSRYLVKRTGEKVFLECVQDMDHENMFWYRQDPGLGLRLIYFSYDVKMKEKGDIPEGYSVSREKKERFSLILESASTNQTSMYLCASRSTSGHRSYEQYFGPGTRLTVT.

This clone was observed once. J is TRBJ1-1 and V is TRBV5-1; tentative D call: TRBD1 (5 bases). Germline V lookup: CDR1 SGHRS, CDR2 YFSETQ. The CDR3 extends over 13 amino acids. Trimming removed 5 bases from V and 3 bases from J, with 11 bases in between. The CDR3 DNA is TGCGCCAGCAGGTTGCAGGGCGACACTGAAGCTTTCTTT. It specifies CASRLQGDTEAFF.

The CDR3 reads CASSGGRNAGELFF. DNA for the CDR3: TGTGCCAGCAGTGGAGGCAGGAATGCCGGGGAGCTGTTTTTT. The rearrangement uses TRBV28 and TRBJ2-2; maybe TRBD2 (5 bases). This CDR3 region has 14 residues. CDR1 is MDHEN and CDR2 is SYDVKM in the germline V gene. V gave up 5 bases and J gave up 6 bases, with 13 bases separating them.

The chain recombines TRBV10-3 with TRBJ2-7; 7 positions agree with TRBD1. This CDR3 spans 15 amino acids. Trimming removed 5 bases from V and 2 bases from J; junction bases left unmatched: 9. CDR1 and CDR2 (germline): ENHRY, SYGVKD. CDR3 DNA sequence: TGTGCCATCAGTCCCGGGACAGCCCTTACCTACGAGCAGTACTTC. As protein: CAISPGTALTYEQYF.

This chain joins TRBV4-1 and TRBJ2-1, with D possibly matching TRBD2 (5 bases). CDR1 and CDR2 from the germline V gene are MGHRA and YSYEKL. V lost 2 bases and J lost 10, with 18 bases in between. This CDR3 is 15 amino acids long. The CDR3 DNA is TGCGCCAGCAGCCAACTCGACCGGACGTCGGGAGAGCAGTTCTTC. Translation gives CASSQLDRTSGEQFF.

This chain links TRBV5-1 with TRBJ1-1, with TRBD1 matching over 7 bases. The CDR3 contains 15 residues. V lost 4 bases and J lost 0; bases outside the gene matches: 6. Germline-derived CDR1 and CDR2 are SGHRS and YFSETQ. The CDR3 here is CASSPQTGLNTEAFF. Here the CDR3 DNA reads TGCGCCAGCAGCCCACAGACAGGGTTGAACACTGAAGCTTTCTTT.

Notes on this clone: At the DNA level, this CDR3 is encoded by other sequences in the same sample as well. The J gene is TRBJ1-5, the V gene TRBV28; 8 nucleotides match TRBD1. This CDR3 comprises 14 residues. Germline V lookup: CDR1 MDHEN, CDR2 SYDVKM. V lost 4 bases and J lost 5; bases outside the gene matches: 4. The CDR3 nucleotides read TGTGCCAGCAGTTCTGGACAGGGAGATCAGCCCCAGCATTTT. Translating gives CASSSGQGDQPQHF.

The chain is built from TRBV3-1 (or the pseudogene TRBV3-2) and TRBJ2-7; a possible D gene is TRBD1 (6 bases). The CDR3 is 15 amino acids. Germline CDR1 and CDR2: LGHDT and YNNKEL (reference sequence). Trimming cost V 0 bases and J 2 bases, with 11 bases left between them. The CDR3 DNA is TGTGCCAGCAGCCAAGATTGCAGACAGGCCTACGAGCAGTACTTC. It encodes CASSQDCRQAYEQYF.

This clone was seen just once. This chain uses TRBV19 with TRBJ1-1; D is ambiguous. CDR3 length: 11 amino acids. CDR1 and CDR2 (germline): LNHDA, SQIVND (reference sequence). Trimming pared 0 bases from V and 11 bases from J, leaving 7 bases between. The CDR3 region has the DNA TGTGCCAGTAGTATAGATCGGCGGGCTTTCTTT. Encoded protein: CASSIDRRAFF.

V gene TRBV14 combines with J gene TRBJ2-5; 12 positions agree with TRBD2. CDR3 length: 19 amino acids. V lost 5 bases, J lost 2 bases, and 15 bases stayed unmatched. Per germline, CDR1 SGHDN and CDR2 FVKESK. Written as DNA, the CDR3 is TGTGCCAGCAGCTCGTACGCGACTAGCGGGAGAATAGGGCAAGAGACCCAGTACTTC. Translated, it gives CASSSYATSGRIGQETQYF.